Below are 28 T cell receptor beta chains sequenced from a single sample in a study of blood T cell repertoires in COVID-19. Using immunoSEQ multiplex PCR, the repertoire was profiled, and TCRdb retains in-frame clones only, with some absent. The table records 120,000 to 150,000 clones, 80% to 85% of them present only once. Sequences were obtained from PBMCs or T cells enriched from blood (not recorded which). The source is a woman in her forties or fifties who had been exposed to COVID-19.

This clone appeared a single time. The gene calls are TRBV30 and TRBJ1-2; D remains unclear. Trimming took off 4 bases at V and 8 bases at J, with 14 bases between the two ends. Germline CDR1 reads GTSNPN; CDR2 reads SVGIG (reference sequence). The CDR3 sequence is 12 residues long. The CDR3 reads CAWMAGLEGYTF. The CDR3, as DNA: TGTGCCTGGATGGCGGGCCTTGAGGGCTACACCTTC.

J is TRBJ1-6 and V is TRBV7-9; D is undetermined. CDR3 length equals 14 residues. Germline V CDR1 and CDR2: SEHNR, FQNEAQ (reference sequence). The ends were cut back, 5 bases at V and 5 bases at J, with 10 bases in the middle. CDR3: CASSPESNNSPLHF. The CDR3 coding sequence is TGTGCCAGCAGCCCGGAGAGTAATAATTCACCCCTCCACTTT.

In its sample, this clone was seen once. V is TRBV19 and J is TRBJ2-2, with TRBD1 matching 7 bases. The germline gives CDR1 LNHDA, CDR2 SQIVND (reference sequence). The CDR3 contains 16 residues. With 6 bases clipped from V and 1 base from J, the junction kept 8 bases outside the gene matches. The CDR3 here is CASSPLGGLNTGELFF. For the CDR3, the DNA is TGTGCCAGTAGCCCCCTAGGGGGCTTGAACACCGGGGAGCTGTTTTTT.

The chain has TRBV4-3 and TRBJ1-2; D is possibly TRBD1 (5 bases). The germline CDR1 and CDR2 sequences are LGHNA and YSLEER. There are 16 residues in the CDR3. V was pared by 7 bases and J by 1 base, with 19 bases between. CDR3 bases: TGCGCCAGCATCACACCCCGACAGCTGATTAACTATGGCTACACCTTC. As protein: CASITPRQLINYGYTF.

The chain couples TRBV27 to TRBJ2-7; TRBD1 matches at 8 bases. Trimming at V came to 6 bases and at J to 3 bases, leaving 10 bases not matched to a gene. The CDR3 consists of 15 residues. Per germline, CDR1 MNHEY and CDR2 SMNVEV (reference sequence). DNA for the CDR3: TGTGCCAGCAGGCGGGGACAGGCGTTAGGCTACGAGCAGTACTTC. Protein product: CASRRGQALGYEQYF.

This chain's CDR3 is CASSTRDRHYEQYF. DNA of the CDR3: TGTGCCTCCTCCACGCGGGACAGGCACTACGAGCAGTACTTC. V usage is TRBV30 and J usage is TRBJ2-7; 8 positions agree with TRBD1. The V gene end was trimmed by 7 bases and the J gene end by 3 bases; junction bases not matched to a gene: 11. CDR1 and CDR2 from the germline V gene are GTSNPN and SVGIG (reference sequence). This CDR3 is 14 amino acids long.

This chain's CDR3 is CAISESIRGTDTQYF. The DNA for the CDR3 is TGTGCCATCAGTGAGTCGATCAGGGGAACAGATACGCAGTATTTT. This chain joins TRBV10-3 and TRBJ2-3, with D possibly being TRBD1 (6 bases). Germline CDR1 is ENHRY and CDR2 is SYGVKD. The V and J ends lost 0 bases and 3 bases respectively, with 10 bases between them. The CDR3 sequence is 15 residues long.

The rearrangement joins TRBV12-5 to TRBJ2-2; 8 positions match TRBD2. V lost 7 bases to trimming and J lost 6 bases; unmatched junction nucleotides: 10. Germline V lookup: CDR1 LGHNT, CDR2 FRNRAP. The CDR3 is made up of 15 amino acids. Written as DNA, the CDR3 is TGTGCTAGTGCCCTAAATGGACTAGCTTCCGGGGAGCTGTTTTTT. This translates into CASALNGLASGELFF.

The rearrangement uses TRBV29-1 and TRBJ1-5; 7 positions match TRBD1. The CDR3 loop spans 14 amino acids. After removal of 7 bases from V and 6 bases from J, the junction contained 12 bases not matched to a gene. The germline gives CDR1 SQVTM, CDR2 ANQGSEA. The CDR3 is CSAKFQGVTQPQHF. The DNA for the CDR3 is TGCAGCGCAAAGTTCCAGGGGGTGACTCAGCCCCAGCATTTT.

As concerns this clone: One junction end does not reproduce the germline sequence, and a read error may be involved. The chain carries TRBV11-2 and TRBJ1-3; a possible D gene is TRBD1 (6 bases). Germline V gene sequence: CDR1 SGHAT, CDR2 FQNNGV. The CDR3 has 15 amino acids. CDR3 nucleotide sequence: TGTGCCAGCACCTTAAGGTCAGGGGCGGGAAACACCATATATTTT. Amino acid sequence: CASTLRSGAGNTIYF.

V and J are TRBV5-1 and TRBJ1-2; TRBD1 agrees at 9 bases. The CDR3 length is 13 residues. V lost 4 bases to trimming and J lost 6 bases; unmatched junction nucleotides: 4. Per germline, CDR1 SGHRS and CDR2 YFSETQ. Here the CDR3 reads CASSPTGGDGYTF. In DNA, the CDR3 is TGCGCCAGCAGCCCGACAGGGGGAGATGGCTACACCTTC.

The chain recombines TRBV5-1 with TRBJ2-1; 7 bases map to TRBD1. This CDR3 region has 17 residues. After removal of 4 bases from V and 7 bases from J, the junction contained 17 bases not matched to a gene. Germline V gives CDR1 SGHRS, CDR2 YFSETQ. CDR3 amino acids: CASSKGNKGQLGNEQFF. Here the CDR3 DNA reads TGCGCCAGCAGCAAAGGGAATAAGGGACAGTTGGGAAATGAGCAGTTCTTC.

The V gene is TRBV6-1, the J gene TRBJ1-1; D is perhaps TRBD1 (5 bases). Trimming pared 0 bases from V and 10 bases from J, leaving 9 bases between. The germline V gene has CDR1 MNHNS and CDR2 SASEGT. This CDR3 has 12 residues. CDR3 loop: CASSEAAGGAFF. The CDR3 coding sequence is TGTGCCAGCAGTGAAGCGGCGGGGGGAGCTTTCTTT.

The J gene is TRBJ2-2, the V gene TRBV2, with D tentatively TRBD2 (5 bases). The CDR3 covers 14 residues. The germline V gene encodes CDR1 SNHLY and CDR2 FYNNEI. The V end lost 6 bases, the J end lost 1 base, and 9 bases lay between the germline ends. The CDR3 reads CASRSGLNTGELFF. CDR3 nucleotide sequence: TGTGCCAGCAGAAGCGGATTGAACACCGGGGAGCTGTTTTTT.

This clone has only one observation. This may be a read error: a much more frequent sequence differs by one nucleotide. CDR3 nucleotides: TGTGCCAGCAGGGAGACCTACGAGCAGTACTTC. This codes for CASRETYEQYF. The gene calls are TRBV6-6 and TRBJ2-7; no definite D call. The germline V and J ends were trimmed by 6 bases and 2 bases, with 5 bases remaining between them. Germline CDR1 is MNHNY and CDR2 is SVGAGI (reference sequence). This CDR3 region has 11 residues.

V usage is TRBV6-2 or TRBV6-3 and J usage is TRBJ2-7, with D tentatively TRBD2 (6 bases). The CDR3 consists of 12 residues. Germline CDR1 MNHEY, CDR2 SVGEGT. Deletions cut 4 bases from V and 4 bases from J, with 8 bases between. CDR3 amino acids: CASSWGGYEQYF. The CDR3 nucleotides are TGTGCCAGCAGTTGGGGAGGATACGAGCAGTACTTC.

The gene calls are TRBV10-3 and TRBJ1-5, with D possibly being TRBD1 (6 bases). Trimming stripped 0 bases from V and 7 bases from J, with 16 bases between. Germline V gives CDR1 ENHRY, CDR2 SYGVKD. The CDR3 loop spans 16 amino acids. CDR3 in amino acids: CAISESGPGAWQPQHF. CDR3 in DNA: TGTGCCATCAGTGAGTCAGGACCAGGGGCCTGGCAGCCCCAGCATTTT.

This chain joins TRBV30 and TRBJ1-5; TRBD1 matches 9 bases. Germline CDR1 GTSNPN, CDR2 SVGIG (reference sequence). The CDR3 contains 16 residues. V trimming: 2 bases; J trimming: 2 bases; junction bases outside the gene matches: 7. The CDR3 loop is CAWSIQGALGNQPQHF. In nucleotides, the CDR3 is TGTGCCTGGAGTATACAGGGGGCTTTGGGCAATCAGCCCCAGCATTTT. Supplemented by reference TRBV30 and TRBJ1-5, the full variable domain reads SQTIHQWPATLVQPVGSPLSLECTVEGTSNPNLYWYRQAAGRGLQLLFYSVGIGQISSEVPQNLSASRPQDRQFILSSKKLLLSDSGFYLCAWSIQGALGNQPQHFGDGTRLSIL.

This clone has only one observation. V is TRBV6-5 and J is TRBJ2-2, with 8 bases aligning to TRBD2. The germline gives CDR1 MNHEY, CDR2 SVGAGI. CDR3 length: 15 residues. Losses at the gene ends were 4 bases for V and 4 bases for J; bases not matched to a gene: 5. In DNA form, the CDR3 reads TGTGCCAGCAGTTCCGGGACTAGGCGCACCGGGGAGCTGTTTTTT. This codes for CASSSGTRRTGELFF.

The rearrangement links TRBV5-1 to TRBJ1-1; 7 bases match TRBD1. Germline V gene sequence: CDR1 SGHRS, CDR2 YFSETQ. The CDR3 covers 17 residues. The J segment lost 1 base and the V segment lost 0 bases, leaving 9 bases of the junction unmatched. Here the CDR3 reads CASSLGRTGGWNTEAFF. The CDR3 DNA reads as TGCGCCAGCAGCTTGGGCCGGACAGGAGGATGGAACACTGAAGCTTTCTTT.

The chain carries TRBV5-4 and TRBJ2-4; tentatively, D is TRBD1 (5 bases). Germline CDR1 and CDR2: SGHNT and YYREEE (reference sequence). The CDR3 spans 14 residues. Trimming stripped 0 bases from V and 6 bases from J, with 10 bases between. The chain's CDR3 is CASSLVGPLNIQYF. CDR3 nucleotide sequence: TGTGCCAGCAGCTTGGTGGGGCCCCTAAACATTCAGTACTTC.

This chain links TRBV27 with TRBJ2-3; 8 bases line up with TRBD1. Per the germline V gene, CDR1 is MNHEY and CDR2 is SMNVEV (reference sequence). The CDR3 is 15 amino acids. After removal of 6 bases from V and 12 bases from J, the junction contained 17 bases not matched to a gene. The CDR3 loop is CASSLTKGQGRFQYF. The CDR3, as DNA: TGTGCCAGCAGCCTTACCAAAGGACAGGGAAGATTCCAGTATTTT.

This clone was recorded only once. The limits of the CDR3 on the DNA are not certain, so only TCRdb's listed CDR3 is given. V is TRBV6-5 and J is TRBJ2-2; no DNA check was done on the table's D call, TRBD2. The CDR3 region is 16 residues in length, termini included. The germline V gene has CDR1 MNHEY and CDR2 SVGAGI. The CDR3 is CASSSSGLGDTGELFF.

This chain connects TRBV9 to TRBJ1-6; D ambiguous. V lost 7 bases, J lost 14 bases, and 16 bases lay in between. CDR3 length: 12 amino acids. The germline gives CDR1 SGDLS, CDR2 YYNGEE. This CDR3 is CASGLIGRTLHF. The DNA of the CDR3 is TGTGCCAGCGGTTTAATCGGGAGAACCCTCCACTTT.

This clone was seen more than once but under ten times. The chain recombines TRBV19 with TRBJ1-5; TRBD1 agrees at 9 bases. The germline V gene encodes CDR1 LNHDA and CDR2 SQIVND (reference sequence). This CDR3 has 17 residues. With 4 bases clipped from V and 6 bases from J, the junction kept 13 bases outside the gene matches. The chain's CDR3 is CASSKVTGGMKLQPQHF. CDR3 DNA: TGTGCCAGTAGTAAGGTGACAGGGGGAATGAAGCTTCAGCCCCAGCATTTT.

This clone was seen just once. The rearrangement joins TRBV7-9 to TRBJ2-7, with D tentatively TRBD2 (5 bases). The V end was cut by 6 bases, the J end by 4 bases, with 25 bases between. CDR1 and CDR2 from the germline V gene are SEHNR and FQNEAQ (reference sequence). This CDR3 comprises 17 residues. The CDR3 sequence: CASRRGGRHGERYEQYF. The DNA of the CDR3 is TGTGCCAGCAGACGGGGTGGGCGTCACGGAGAAAGGTACGAGCAGTACTTC.

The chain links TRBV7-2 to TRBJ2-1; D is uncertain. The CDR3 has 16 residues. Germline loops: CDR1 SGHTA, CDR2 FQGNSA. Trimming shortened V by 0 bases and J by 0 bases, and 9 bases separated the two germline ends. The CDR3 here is CASSLARPSSYNEQFF. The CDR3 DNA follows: TGTGCCAGCAGCTTAGCGCGGCCAAGCTCCTACAATGAGCAGTTCTTC. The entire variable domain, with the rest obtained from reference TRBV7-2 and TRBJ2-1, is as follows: GAGVSQSPSNKVTEKGKDVELRCDPISGHTALYWYRQSLGQGLEFLIYFQGNSAPDKSGLPSDRFSAERTGGSVSTLTIQRTQQEDSAVYLCASSLARPSSYNEQFFGPGTRLTVL.

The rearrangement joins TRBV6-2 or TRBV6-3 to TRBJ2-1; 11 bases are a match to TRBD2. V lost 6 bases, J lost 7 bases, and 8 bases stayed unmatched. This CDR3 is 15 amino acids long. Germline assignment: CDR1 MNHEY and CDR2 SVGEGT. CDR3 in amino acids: CASSPTSGRWNEQFF. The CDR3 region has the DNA TGTGCCAGCAGCCCCACTAGCGGGAGATGGAATGAGCAGTTCTTC.